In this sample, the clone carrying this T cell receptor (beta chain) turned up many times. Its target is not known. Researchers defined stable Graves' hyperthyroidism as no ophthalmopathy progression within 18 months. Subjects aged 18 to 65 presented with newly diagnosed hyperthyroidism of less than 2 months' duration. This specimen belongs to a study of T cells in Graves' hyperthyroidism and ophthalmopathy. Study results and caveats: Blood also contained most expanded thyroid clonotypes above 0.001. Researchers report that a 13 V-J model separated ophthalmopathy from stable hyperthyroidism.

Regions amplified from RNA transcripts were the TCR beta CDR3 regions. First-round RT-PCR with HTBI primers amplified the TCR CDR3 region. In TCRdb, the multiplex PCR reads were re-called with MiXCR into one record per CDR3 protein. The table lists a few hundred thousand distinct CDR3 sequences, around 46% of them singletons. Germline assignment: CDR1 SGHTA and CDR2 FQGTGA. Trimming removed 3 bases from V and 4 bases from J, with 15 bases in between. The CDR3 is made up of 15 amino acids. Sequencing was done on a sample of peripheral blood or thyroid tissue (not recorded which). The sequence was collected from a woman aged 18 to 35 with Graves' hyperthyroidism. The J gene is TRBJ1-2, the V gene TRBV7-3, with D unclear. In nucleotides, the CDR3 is TGTGCCAGCAGCTTGTTCCCGGCGAGAGGCTATGGCTACACCTTC. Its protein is CASSLFPARGYGYTF.